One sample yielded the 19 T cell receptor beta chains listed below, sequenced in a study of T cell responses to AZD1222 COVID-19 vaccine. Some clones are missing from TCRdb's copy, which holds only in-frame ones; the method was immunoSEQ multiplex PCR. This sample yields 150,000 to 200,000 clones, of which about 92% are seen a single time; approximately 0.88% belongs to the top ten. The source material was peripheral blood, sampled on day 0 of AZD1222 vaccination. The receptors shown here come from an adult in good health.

The CDR3 DNA sequence: TGTGCCAGCAGCTTACCGGGACAGGGGGCATTAAGGGAGCTGTTTTTT. The encoded protein is CASSLPGQGALRELFF. This chain uses TRBV7-9 with TRBJ2-2, with 12 bases fitting TRBD1. The junction had 7 bases not matched to a gene; V was cut back by 2 bases and J by 9 bases. CDR3 length: 16 residues. Per the germline V gene, CDR1 is SEHNR and CDR2 is FQNEAQ (reference sequence). The full variable domain, in which reference TRBV7-9 and TRBJ2-2 provide the parts outside the CDR3, is DTGVSQNPRHKITKRGQNVTFRCDPISEHNRLYWYRQTLGQGPEFLTYFQNEAQLEKSRLLSDRFSAERPKGSFSTLEIQRTEQGDSAMYLCASSLPGQGALRELFFGEGSRLTVL.

CDR3 sequence: CAWRRGRLPGNTIYF. In DNA form, the CDR3 reads TGTGCCTGGAGGCGGGGGAGACTCCCTGGAAACACCATATATTTT. The rearrangement links TRBV30 to TRBJ1-3; TRBD1 might be the D (5 bases). Germline V gives CDR1 GTSNPN, CDR2 SVGIG (reference sequence). The ends were cut back, 3 bases at V and 2 bases at J, with 14 bases in the middle. The CDR3 sequence is 15 residues long.

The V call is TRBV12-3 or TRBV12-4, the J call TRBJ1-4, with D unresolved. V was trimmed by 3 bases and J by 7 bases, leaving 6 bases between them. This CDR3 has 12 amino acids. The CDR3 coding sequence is TGTGCCAGCAGTTTTGCTTCTGAAAAACTGTTTTTT. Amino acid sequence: CASSFASEKLFF.

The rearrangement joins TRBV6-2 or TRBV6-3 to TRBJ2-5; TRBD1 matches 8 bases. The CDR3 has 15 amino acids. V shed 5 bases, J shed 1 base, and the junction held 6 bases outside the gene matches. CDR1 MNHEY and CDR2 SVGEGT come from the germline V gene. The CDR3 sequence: CASSTIGQGQETQYF. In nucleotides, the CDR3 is TGTGCCAGCAGTACTATCGGACAGGGCCAAGAGACCCAGTACTTC.

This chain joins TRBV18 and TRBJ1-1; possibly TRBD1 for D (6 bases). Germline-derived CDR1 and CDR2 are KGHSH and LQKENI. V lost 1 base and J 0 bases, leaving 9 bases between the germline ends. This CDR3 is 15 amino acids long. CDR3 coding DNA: TGTGCCAGCTCACCACAGGGGGGGGTGAACACTGAAGCTTTCTTT. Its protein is CASSPQGGVNTEAFF.

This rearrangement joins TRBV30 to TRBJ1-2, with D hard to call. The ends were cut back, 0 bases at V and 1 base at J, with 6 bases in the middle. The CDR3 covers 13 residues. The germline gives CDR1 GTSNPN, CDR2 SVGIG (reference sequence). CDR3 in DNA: TGTGCCTGGAGTGTAATGGATAACTATGGCTACACCTTC. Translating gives CAWSVMDNYGYTF.

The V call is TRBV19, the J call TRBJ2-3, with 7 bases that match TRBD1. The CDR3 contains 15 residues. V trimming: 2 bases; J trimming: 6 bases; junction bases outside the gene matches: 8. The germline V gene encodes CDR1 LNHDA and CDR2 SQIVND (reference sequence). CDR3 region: CASSISRGGRDTQYF. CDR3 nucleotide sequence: TGTGCCAGTAGTATAAGTAGAGGGGGCCGGGATACGCAGTATTTT.

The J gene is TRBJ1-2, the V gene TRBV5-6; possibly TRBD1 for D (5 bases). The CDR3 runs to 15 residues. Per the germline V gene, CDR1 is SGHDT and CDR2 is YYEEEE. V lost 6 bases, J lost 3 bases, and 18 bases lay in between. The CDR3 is CASKRTTTFHYGYTF. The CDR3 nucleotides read TGTGCCAGCAAGAGGACAACAACCTTTCACTATGGCTACACCTTC.

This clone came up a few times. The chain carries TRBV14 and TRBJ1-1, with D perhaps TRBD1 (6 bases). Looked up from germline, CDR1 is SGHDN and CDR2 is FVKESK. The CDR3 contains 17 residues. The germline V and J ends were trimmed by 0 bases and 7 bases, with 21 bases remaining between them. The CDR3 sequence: CASSQDRTPKTGHEAFF. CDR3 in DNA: TGTGCCAGCAGCCAAGACCGAACACCCAAGACAGGCCATGAAGCTTTCTTT.

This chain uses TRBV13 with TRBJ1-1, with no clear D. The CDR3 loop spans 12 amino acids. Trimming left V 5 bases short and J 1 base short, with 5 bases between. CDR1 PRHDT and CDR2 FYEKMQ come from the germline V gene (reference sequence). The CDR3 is CASSRENTEAFF. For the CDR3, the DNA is TGTGCCAGCAGCCGAGAGAACACTGAAGCTTTCTTT.

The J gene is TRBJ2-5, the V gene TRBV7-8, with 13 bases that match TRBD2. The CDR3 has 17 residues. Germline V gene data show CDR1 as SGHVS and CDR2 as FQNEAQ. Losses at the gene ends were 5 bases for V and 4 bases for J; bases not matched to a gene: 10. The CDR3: CASSPYSTSGGRETQYF. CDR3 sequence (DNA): TGTGCCAGCAGCCCCTACTCGACTAGCGGGGGGCGAGAGACCCAGTACTTC. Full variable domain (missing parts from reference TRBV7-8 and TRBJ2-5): GAGVSQSPRYKVAKRGQDVALRCDPISGHVSLFWYQQALGQGPEFLTYFQNEAQLDKSGLPSDRFFAERPEGSVSTLKIQRTQQEDSAVYLCASSPYSTSGGRETQYFGPGTRLLVL.

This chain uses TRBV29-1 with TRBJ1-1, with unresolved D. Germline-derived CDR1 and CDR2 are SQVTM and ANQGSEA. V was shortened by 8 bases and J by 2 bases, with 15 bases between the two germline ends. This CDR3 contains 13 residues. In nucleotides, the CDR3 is TGCAGCCCCCGCAAGGCTTTTAACACTGAAGCTTTCTTT. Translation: CSPRKAFNTEAFF.

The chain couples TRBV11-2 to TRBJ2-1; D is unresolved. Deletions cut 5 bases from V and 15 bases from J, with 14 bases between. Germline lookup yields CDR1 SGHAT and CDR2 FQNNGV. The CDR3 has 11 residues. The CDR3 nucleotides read TGTGCCAGCAGCCACGGTGTCACGGCGTTCTTC. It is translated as CASSHGVTAFF.

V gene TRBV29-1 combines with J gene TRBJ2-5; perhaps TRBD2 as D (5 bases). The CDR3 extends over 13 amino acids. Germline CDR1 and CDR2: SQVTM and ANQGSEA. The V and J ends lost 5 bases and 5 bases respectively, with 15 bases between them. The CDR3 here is CSVRPTSRETQYF. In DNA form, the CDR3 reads TGCAGCGTTCGTCCTACTAGTCGCGAGACCCAGTACTTC.

The chain's CDR3 is CASSAVQGNSNQPQHF. The CDR3 DNA is TGTGCCAGCAGCGCAGTCCAGGGGAATAGCAATCAGCCCCAGCATTTT. The chain carries TRBV2 and TRBJ1-5; D is perhaps TRBD1 (6 bases). From germline, CDR1 is SNHLY and CDR2 FYNNEI. The CDR3 length is 16 residues. The V end lost 6 bases, the J end lost 0 bases, and 15 bases lay between the germline ends.

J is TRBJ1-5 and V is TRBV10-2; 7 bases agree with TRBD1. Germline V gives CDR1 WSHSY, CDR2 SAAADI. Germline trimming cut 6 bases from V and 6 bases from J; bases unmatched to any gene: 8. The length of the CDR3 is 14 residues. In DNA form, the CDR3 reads TGCGCCAGCAGGATGGACAGGATTGGTCAGCCCCAGCATTTT. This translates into CASRMDRIGQPQHF.

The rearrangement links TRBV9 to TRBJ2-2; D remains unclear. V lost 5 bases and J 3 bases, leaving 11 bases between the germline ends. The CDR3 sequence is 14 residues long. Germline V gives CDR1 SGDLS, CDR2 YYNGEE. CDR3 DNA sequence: TGTGCCAGCAGTCGCAAACTGGACACCGGGGAGCTGTTTTTT. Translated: CASSRKLDTGELFF.

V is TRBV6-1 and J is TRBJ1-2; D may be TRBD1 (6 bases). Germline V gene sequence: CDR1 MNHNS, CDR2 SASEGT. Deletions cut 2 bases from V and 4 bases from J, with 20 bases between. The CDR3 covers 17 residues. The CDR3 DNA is TGTGCCAGCAGTGAACTGGGCAGGGAGGGGGTCGGCTATGGCTACACCTTC. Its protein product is CASSELGREGVGYGYTF.

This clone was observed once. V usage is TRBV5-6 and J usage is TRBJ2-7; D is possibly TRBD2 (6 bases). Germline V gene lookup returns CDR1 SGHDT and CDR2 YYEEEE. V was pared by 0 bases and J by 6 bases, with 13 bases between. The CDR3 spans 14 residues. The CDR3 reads CASSLGGGAGEQYF. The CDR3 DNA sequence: TGTGCCAGCAGCTTGGGTGGAGGGGCGGGCGAGCAGTACTTC. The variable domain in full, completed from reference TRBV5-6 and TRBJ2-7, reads DAGVTQSPTHLIKTRGQQVTLRCSPKSGHDTVSWYQQALGQGPQFIFQYYEEEERQRGNFPDRFSGHQFPNYSSELNVNALLLGDSALYLCASSLGGGAGEQYFGPGTRLTVT.